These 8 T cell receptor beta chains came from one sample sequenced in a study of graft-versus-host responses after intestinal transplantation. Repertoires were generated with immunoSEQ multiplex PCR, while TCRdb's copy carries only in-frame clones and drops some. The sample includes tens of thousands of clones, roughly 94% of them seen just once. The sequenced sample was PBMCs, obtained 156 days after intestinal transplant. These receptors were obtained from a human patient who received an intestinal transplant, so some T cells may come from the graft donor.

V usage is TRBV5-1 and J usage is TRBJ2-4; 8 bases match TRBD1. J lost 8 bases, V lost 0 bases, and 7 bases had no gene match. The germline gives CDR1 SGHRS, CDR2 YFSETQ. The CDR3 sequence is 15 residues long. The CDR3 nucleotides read TGCGCCAGCAGCTTGGGGGGACAGGCCCGGGACATTCAGTACTTC. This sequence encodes CASSLGGQARDIQYF.

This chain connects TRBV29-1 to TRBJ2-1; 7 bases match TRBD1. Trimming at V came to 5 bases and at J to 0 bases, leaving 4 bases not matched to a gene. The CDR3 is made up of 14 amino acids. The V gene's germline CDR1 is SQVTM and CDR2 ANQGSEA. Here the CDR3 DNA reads TGCAGCGTTAGGGACAGCAGCTCCTACAATGAGCAGTTCTTC. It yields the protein CSVRDSSSYNEQFF.

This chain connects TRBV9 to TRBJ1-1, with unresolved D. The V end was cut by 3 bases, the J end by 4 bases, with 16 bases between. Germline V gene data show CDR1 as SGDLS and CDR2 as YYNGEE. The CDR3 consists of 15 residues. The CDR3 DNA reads TGTGCCAGCAGCGAGTCTGGTGGGGTAGGCACTGAAGCTTTCTTT. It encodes CASSESGGVGTEAFF.

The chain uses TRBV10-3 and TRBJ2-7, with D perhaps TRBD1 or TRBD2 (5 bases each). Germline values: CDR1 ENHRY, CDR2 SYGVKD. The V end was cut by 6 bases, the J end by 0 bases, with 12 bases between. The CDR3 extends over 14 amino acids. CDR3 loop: CAIRGTESSYEQYF. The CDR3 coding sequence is TGTGCCATCAGGGGGACGGAGAGCTCCTACGAGCAGTACTTC.

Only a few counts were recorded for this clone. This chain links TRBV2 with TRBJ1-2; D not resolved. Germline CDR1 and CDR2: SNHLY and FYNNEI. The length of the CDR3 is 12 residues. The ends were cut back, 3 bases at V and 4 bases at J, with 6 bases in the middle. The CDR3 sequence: CASSEGSYGYTF. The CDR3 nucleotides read TGTGCCAGCAGTGAGGGGTCCTATGGCTACACCTTC.

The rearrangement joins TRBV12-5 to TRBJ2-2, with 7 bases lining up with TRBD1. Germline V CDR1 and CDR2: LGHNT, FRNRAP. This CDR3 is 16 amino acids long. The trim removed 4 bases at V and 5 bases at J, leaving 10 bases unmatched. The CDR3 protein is CASGSTGDRVTGELFF. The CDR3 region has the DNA TGTGCTAGTGGTTCAACAGGGGATAGGGTTACCGGGGAGCTGTTTTTT.

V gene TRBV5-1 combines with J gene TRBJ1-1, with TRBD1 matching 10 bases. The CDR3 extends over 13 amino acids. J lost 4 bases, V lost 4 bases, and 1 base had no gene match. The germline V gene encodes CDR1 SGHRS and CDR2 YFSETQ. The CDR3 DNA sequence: TGCGCCAGCAGCCGGACAGGGGGCACTGAAGCTTTCTTT. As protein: CASSRTGGTEAFF.

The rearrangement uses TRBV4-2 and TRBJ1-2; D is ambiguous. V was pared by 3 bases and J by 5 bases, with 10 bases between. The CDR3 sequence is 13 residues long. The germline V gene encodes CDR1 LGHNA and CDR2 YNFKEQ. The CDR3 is CASSQRNAYGYTF. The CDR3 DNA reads TGTGCCAGCAGCCAGCGCAATGCATATGGCTACACCTTC.